The 6 T cell receptor beta chains below come from one sample, sequenced in a study of shared clonotypes between healthy human individuals. The protocol was immunoSEQ multiplex PCR, while the TCRdb copy is restricted to in-frame clones and leaves out a portion. The sample gives a few million clones, under 97% of which show up once; roughly 0.13% is in the top ten. The specimen sequenced was naive CD4+ T cells sorted from blood. Documented subset: CD45RA+ positively selected. Receptors originate from a man between 18 and 29 years old in good health.

This chain joins TRBV7-2 and TRBJ2-3, with D hard to call. Germline V gene sequence: CDR1 SGHTA, CDR2 FQGNSA. Trimming removed 1 base from V and 2 bases from J, with 7 bases in between. This CDR3 is built from 14 residues. The CDR3 here is CASSLGQHTDTQYF. CDR3 nucleotides: TGTGCCAGCAGCTTAGGCCAGCACACAGATACGCAGTATTTT. Together with reference TRBV7-2 and TRBJ2-3, the CDR3 gives the full variable domain: GAGVSQSPSNKVTEKGKDVELRCDPISGHTALYWYRQSLGQGLEFLIYFQGNSAPDKSGLPSDRFSAERTGGSVSTLTIQRTQQEDSAVYLCASSLGQHTDTQYFGPGTRLTVL.

V gene TRBV30 combines with J gene TRBJ1-4, with a weak D call TRBD1 (5 bases). Per germline, CDR1 GTSNPN and CDR2 SVGIG (reference sequence). V was trimmed by 5 bases and J by 10 bases, leaving 14 bases between them. The CDR3 has 12 residues. The CDR3 reads CAWGPTGGKLFF. The CDR3 DNA follows: TGTGCCTGGGGTCCTACGGGGGGAAAACTGTTTTTT. Full variable domain (outside the CDR3, taken from reference TRBV30 and TRBJ1-4): SQTIHQWPATLVQPVGSPLSLECTVEGTSNPNLYWYRQAAGRGLQLLFYSVGIGQISSEVPQNLSASRPQDRQFILSSKKLLLSDSGFYLCAWGPTGGKLFFGSGTQLSVL.

The rearrangement uses TRBV27 and TRBJ1-1; tentatively, D is TRBD1 (5 bases). CDR1 and CDR2 from the germline V gene are MNHEY and SMNVEV (reference sequence). Between the trimmed V and J ends, which lost 6 bases and 0 bases, there was a span of 11 bases. This CDR3 has 14 amino acids. CDR3 loop: CASRLGLLNTEAFF. The DNA of the CDR3 is TGTGCCAGCAGACTGGGACTCCTGAACACTGAAGCTTTCTTT.

As for this clone: Other DNA sequences of this sample code for an identical CDR3. The chain employs TRBV6-5 and TRBJ2-2; TRBD2 might be the D (5 bases). CDR1 and CDR2 from the germline V gene are MNHEY and SVGAGI. This CDR3 has 13 residues. V was trimmed by 5 bases and J by 5 bases, leaving 9 bases between them. CDR3 protein: CASSRGLTGELFF. CDR3 coding DNA: TGTGCCAGCAGTCGCGGACTTACCGGGGAGCTGTTTTTT.

The rearrangement uses TRBV5-8 and TRBJ2-6, with 7 nucleotides matching TRBD2. Losses at the gene ends were 0 bases for V and 2 bases for J; bases not matched to a gene: 2. The CDR3 totals 16 residues. Per the germline V gene, CDR1 is SGHTS and CDR2 is YDEGEE. DNA for the CDR3: TGTGCCAGCAGCTTGGCGCTAGCGGCTGGGGCCAACGTCCTGACTTTC. Its translation is CASSLALAAGANVLTF.

The V call is TRBV6-6, the J call TRBJ1-5, with D possibly TRBD1 on 6 matching bases. V lost 2 bases and J lost 0, with 11 bases in between. The CDR3 runs 16 residues. CDR1 MNHNY and CDR2 SVGAGI come from the germline V gene (reference sequence). The CDR3 DNA follows: TGTGCCAGCAGTTACGGGACACCTTATAGCAATCAGCCCCAGCATTTT. Translation: CASSYGTPYSNQPQHF.